This entry lists 3 T cell receptor beta chains sequenced from one sample in a study of T cell responses to AZD1222 COVID-19 vaccine. Produced via immunoSEQ multiplex PCR; TCRdb's table is partial and in-frame only. The sample comprises about 130,000 clones, around nine tenths of which are singletons, and about 7.1% rests with the top ten. The starting material was peripheral blood, obtained on day 0 of AZD1222 vaccination. The receptors originated from an adult in good health.

V usage is TRBV12-3 or TRBV12-4 and J usage is TRBJ1-2; D is unresolved. This CDR3 comprises 11 residues. Trimming stripped 4 bases from V and 4 bases from J, with 4 bases between. For the CDR3, the DNA is TGTGCCAGCAGTTCCACCTATGGCTACACCTTC. It yields the protein CASSSTYGYTF.

The DNA of the CDR3 is TGTGCCAGCAGCTCACAGGGGCAGGGGCAGCCCCAGCATTTT. Protein product: CASSSQGQGQPQHF. The chain links TRBV7-8 to TRBJ1-5, with 7 bases aligning to TRBD1. The CDR3 spans 14 residues. Germline V gene lookup returns CDR1 SGHVS and CDR2 FQNEAQ. J lost 7 bases, V lost 4 bases, and 7 bases had no gene match.

This clone was seen just once. The CDR3 spells CASSLVTGGRTGELFF. The CDR3 nucleotides read TGTGCCAGCAGCTTGGTGACGGGGGGAAGGACCGGGGAGCTGTTTTTT. The gene calls are TRBV5-4 and TRBJ2-2; 7 nucleotides align to TRBD2. Germline V gene lookup returns CDR1 SGHNT and CDR2 YYREEE (reference sequence). Trimming at V came to 0 bases and at J to 5 bases, leaving 7 bases not matched to a gene. The CDR3 is 16 amino acids.